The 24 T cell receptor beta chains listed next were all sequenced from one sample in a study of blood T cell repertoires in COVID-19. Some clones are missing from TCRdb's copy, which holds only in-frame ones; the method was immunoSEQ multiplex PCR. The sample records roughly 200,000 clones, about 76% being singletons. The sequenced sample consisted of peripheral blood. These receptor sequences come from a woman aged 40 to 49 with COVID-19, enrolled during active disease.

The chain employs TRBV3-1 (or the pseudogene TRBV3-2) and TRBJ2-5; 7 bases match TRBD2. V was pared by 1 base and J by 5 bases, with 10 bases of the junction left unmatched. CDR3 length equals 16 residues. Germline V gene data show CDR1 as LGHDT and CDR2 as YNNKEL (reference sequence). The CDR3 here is CASSQGPGGWVETQYF. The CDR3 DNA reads TGTGCCAGCAGCCAAGGGCCGGGAGGATGGGTGGAGACCCAGTACTTC.

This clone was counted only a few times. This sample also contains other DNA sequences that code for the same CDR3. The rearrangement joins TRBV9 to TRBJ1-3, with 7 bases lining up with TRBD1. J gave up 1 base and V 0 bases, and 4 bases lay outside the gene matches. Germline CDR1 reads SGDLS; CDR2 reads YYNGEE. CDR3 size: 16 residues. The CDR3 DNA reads TGTGCCAGCAGCGTAGGGACAGGAGGGTCTGGAAACACCATATATTTT. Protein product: CASSVGTGGSGNTIYF. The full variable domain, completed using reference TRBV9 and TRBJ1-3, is DSGVTQTPKHLITATGQRVTLRCSPRSGDLSVYWYQQSLDQGLQFLIQYYNGEERAKGNILERFSAQQFPDLHSELNLSSLELGDSALYFCASSVGTGGSGNTIYFGEGSWLTVV.

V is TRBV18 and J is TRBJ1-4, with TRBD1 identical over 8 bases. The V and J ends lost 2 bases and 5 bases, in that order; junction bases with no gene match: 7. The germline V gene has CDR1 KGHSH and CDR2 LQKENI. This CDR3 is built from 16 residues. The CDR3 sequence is CASSPFDRGANEKLFF. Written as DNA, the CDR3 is TGTGCCAGCTCACCATTCGACAGGGGAGCAAATGAAAAACTGTTTTTT. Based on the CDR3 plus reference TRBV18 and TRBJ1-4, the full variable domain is NAGVMQNPRHLVRRRGQEARLRCSPMKGHSHVYWYRQLPEEGLKFMVYLQKENIIDESGMPKERFSAEFPKEGPSILRIQQVVRGDSAAYFCASSPFDRGANEKLFFGSGTQLSVL.

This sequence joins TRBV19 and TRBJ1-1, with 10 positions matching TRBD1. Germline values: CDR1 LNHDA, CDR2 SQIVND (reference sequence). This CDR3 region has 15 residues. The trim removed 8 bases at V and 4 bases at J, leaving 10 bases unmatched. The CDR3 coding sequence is TGTGCCAGTCTAGACTGGGGGACAGGGGCCACTGAAGCTTTCTTT. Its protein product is CASLDWGTGATEAFF.

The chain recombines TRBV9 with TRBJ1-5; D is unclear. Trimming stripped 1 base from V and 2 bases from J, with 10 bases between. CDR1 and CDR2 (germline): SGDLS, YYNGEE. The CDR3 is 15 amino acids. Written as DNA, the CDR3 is TGTGCCAGCAGCGTACACGGCGAGGGCAATCAGCCCCAGCATTTT. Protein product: CASSVHGEGNQPQHF.

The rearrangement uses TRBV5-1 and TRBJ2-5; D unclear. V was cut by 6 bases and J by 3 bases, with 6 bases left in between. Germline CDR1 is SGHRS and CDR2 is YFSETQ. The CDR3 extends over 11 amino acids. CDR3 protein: CASNLEETQYF. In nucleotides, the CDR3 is TGCGCCAGCAATCTAGAAGAGACCCAGTACTTC.

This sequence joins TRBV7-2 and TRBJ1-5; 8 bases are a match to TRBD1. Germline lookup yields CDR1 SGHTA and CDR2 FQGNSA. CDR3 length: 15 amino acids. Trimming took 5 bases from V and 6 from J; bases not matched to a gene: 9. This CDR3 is CASSTPAGGVQPQHF. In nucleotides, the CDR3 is TGTGCCAGCAGCACCCCGGCAGGGGGCGTTCAGCCCCAGCATTTT.

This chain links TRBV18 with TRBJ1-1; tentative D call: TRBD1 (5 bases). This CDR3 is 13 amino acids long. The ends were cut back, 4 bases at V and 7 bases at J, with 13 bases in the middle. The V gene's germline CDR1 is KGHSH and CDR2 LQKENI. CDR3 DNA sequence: TGTGCCAGCTCACGGGGGGAGAGGGTTGAAGCTTTCTTT. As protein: CASSRGERVEAFF.

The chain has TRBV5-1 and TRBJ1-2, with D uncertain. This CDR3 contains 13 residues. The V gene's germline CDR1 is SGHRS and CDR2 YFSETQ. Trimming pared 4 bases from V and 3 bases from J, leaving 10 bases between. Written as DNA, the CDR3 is TGCGCCAGCAGCCAGGCCGGGGACTATGGCTACACCTTC. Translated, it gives CASSQAGDYGYTF. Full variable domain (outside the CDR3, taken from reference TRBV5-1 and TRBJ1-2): KAGVTQTPRYLIKTRGQQVTLSCSPISGHRSVSWYQQTPGQGLQFLFEYFSETQRNKGNFPGRFSGRQFSNSRSEMNVSTLELGDSALYLCASSQAGDYGYTFGSGTRLTVV.

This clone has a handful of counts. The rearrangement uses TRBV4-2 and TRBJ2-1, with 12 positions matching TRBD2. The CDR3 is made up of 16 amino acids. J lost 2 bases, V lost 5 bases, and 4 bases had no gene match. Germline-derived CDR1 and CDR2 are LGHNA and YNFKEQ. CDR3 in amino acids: CASSARTSGAYNEQFF. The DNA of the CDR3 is TGTGCCAGCAGCGCCCGGACTAGCGGGGCCTACAATGAGCAGTTCTTC.

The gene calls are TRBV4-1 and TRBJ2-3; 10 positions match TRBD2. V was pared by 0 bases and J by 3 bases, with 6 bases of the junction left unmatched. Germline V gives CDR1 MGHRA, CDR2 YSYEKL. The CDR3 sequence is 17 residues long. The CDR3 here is CASSQDGLAGATDTQYF. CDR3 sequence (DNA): TGCGCCAGCAGCCAAGATGGGCTAGCGGGGGCTACAGATACGCAGTATTTT.

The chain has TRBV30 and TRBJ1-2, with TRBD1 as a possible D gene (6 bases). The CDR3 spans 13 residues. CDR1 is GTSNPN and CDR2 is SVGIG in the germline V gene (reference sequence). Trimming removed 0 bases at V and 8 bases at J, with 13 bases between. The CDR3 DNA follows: TGTGCCTGGAGTGTACAGGGTACTCGCGGCTACACCTTC. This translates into CAWSVQGTRGYTF.

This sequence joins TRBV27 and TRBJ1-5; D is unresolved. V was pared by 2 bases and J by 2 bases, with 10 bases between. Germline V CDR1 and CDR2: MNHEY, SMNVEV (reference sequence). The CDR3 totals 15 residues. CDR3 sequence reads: CASSLGPGGNQPQHF. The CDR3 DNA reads TGTGCCAGCAGTTTAGGTCCTGGAGGCAATCAGCCCCAGCATTTT.

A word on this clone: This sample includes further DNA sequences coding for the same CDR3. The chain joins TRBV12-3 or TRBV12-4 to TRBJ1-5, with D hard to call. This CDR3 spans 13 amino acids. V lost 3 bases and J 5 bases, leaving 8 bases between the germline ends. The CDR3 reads CASSFTGDQPQHF. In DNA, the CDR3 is TGTGCCAGCAGTTTCACCGGGGATCAGCCCCAGCATTTT.

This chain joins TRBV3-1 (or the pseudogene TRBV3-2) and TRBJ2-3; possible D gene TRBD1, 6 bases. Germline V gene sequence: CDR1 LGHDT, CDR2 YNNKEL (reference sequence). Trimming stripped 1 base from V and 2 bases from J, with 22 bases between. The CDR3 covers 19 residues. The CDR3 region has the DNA TGTGCCAGCAGCCAAGCCGTGTGGGGGCTAAGGGGGAACACAGATACGCAGTATTTT. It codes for CASSQAVWGLRGNTDTQYF.

For the CDR3, the DNA is TGTGCCAGTAGTAGGCTGGACAGGGACTACGAGCAGTACTTC. The encoded protein is CASSRLDRDYEQYF. The chain is built from TRBV19 and TRBJ2-7; 8 bases map to TRBD1. Germline V gene data show CDR1 as LNHDA and CDR2 as SQIVND (reference sequence). V shed 4 bases and J 3 bases; nucleotides not matched to a gene: 5. The length of the CDR3 is 14 residues. Looking up the rest from reference TRBV19 and TRBJ2-7 gives the full variable domain: DGGITQSPKYLFRKEGQNVTLSCEQNLNHDAMYWYRQDPGQGLRLIYYSQIVNDFQKGDIAEGYSVSREKKESFPLTVTSAQKNPTAFYLCASSRLDRDYEQYFGPGTRLTVT.

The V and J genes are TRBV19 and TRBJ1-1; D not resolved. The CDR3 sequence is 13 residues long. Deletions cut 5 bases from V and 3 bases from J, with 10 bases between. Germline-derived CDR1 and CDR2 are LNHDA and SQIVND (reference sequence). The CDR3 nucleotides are TGTGCCAGTAGTGGGCGTTGGGACACTGAAGCTTTCTTT. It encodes CASSGRWDTEAFF.

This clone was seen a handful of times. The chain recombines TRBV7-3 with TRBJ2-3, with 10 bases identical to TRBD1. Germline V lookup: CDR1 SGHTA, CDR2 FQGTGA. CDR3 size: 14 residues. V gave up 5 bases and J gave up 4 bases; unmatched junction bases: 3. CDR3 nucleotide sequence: TGTGCCAGCAGCCCCGGGACAGGGGCAGATACGCAGTATTTT. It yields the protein CASSPGTGADTQYF.

This chain's CDR3 is CASSPFEDINYGYTF. The CDR3 nucleotides are TGTGCCAGCAGCCCTTTTGAGGATATTAACTATGGCTACACCTTC. The chain carries TRBV7-3 and TRBJ1-2; D is unclear. V lost 5 bases, J lost 1 base, and 14 bases lay in between. The CDR3 covers 15 residues. Germline assignment: CDR1 SGHTA and CDR2 FQGTGA.

CDR3 loop: CASRTPGTGGGGYTF. CDR3 bases: TGTGCCAGCAGAACCCCCGGGACAGGGGGCGGTGGCTACACCTTC. The chain has TRBV7-9 and TRBJ1-2; 12 bases are a match to TRBD1. The CDR3 spans 15 residues. Germline V gene data show CDR1 as SEHNR and CDR2 as FQNEAQ (reference sequence). Germline trimming cut 6 bases from V and 7 bases from J; bases unmatched to any gene: 9.

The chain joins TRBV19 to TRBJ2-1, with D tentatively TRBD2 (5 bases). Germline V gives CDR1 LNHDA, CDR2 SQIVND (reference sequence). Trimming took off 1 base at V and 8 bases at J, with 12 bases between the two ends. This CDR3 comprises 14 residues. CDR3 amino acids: CASSIGPGVHEQFF. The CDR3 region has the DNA TGTGCCAGTAGTATAGGGCCCGGGGTGCATGAGCAGTTCTTC.

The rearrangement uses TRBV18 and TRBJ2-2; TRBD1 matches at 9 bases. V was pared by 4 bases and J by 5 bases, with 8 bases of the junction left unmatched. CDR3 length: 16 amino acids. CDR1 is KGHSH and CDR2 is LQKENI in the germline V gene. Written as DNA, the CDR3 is TGTGCCAGCTCACTAACCGGGACAGGGCTGACCGGGGAGCTGTTTTTT. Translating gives CASSLTGTGLTGELFF.

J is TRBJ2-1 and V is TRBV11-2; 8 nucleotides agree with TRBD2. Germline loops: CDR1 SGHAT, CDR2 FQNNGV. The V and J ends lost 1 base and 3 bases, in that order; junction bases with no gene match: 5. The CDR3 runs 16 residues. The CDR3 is CASSLAGLAHYNEQFF. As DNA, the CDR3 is TGTGCCAGCAGCTTAGCTGGACTAGCTCACTACAATGAGCAGTTCTTC. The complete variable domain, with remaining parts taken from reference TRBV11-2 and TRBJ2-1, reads EAGVAQSPRYKIIEKRQSVAFWCNPISGHATLYWYQQILGQGPKLLIQFQNNGVVDDSQLPKDRFSAERLKGVDSTLKIQPAKLEDSAVYLCASSLAGLAHYNEQFFGPGTRLTVL.

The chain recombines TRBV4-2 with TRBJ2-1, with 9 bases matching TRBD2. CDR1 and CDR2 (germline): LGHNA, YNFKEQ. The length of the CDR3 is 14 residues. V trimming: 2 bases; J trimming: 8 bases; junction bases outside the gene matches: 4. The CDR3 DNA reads TGTGCCAGCAGCCAAAGCGGGAGGAAGGATGAGCAGTTCTTC. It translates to CASSQSGRKDEQFF.